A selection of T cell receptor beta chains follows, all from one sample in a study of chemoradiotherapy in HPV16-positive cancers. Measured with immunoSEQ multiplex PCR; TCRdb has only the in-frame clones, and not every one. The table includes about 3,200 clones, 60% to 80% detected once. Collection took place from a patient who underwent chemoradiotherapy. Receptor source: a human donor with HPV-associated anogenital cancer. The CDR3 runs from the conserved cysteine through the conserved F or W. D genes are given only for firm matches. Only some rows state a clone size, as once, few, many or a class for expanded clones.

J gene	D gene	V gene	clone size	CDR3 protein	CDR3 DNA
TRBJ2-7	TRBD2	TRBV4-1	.	CASSQDTAGGRDYEQYF	TGCGCCAGCAGCCAAGATACAGCGGGGGGCCGCGACTACGAGCAGTACTTC
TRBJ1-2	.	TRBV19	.	CASSSLDRNYGYTF	TGTGCCAGTAGTTCCCTTGACAGGAACTATGGCTACACCTTC
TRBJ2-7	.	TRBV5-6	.	CASSLTQAGDEQYF	TGTGCCAGCAGCTTGACTCAGGCAGGGGACGAGCAGTACTTC
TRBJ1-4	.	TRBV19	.	CASSTLTGEKLFF	TGTGCCAGTAGTACCCTTACAGGGGAAAAACTGTTTTTT
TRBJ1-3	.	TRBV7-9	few	CASSPGTGNTIYF	TGTGCCAGCAGCCCGGGTACGGGAAACACCATATATTTT
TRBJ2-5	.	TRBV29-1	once	CSVEPTASGTQYF	TGCAGCGTTGAACCGACAGCTTCGGGGACCCAGTACTTC
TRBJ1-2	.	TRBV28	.	CASSLGQVYGYTF	TGTGCCAGCAGTTTAGGGCAGGTCTACGGCTACACCTTC
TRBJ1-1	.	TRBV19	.	CASSIRSTEAFF	TGTGCCAGTAGTATACGGAGCACTGAAGCTTTCTTT
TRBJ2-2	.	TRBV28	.	CASRSSRARLYIPITNTGELFF	TGTGCCAGCAGGTCCTCCAGGGCGCGACTATACATCCCAATAACGAACACCGGGGAGCTGTTTTTT
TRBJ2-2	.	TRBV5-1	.	CASSSHKESNGELFF	TGCGCCAGCAGCTCCCACAAAGAAAGTAACGGGGAGCTGTTTTTT
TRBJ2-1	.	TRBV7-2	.	CASSSRGAYNEQFF	TGTGCCAGCAGCTCTCGCGGGGCTTACAATGAGCAGTTCTTC
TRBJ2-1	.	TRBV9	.	CASSLTPGYNEQFF	TGTGCCAGCAGCCTCACACCAGGGTACAATGAGCAGTTCTTC
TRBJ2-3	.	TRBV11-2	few	CASSFGSTGYTDTQYF	TGTGCCAGCAGCTTCGGGAGTACGGGATACACAGATACGCAGTATTTT
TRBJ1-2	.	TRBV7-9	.	CASSLTISNYGYTF	TGTGCCAGCAGCTTGACGATATCTAACTATGGCTACACCTTC
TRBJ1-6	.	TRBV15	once	CATSGDLSPLHF	TGTGCCACCAGCGGGGATCTCTCACCCCTCCACTTT
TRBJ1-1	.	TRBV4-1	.	CASSQGYLRGETEAFF	TGCGCCAGCAGCCAAGGCTATTTACGTGGGGAAACTGAAGCTTTCTTT
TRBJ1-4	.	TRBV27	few	CASRKGVANEKLFF	TGTGCCAGCCGGAAGGGGGTGGCTAATGAAAAACTGTTTTTT
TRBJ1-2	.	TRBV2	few	CASSEPGRYGYTF	TGTGCCAGCAGTGAACCGGGGAGATATGGCTACACCTTC
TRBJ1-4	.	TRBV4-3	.	CASSRYHGATGSREKLFF	TGCGCCAGCAGCCGATACCACGGGGCCACAGGGTCGAGGGAAAAACTGTTTTTT
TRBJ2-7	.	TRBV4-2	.	CASSLQPRSGAYEQYF	TGTGCCAGCAGCCTTCAACCCCGTTCGGGGGCCTACGAGCAGTACTTC
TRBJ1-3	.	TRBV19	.	CASSGGVPGNTIYF	TGTGCCAGTAGTGGGGGGGTTCCTGGAAACACCATATATTTT
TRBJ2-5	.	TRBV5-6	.	CASSLKAGGGHRTQYF	TGTGCCAGCAGCCTTAAAGCCGGGGGCGGGCATAGGACCCAGTACTTC
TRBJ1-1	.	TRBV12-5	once	CASGNEGLNTEAFF	TGTGCTAGTGGAAACGAGGGGTTGAACACTGAAGCTTTCTTT
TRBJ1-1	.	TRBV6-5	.	CASSYSWQGGTEAFF	TGTGCCAGCAGTTACTCATGGCAGGGAGGCACTGAAGCTTTCTTT
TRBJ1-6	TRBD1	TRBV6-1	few	CASSTGGYSPLHF	TGTGCCAGCAGTACAGGGGGCTATTCACCCCTCCACTTT
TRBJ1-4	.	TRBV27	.	CATGPGLANEKLFF	TGTGCCACCGGACCGGGTTTAGCTAATGAAAAACTGTTTTTT
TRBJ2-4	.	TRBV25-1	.	CASGTGNIQYF	TGTGCCAGCGGGACTGGAAACATTCAGTACTTC
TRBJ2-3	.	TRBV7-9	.	CASSPKNPGGTDTQYF	TGTGCCAGCAGCCCAAAAAACCCCGGAGGCACAGATACGCAGTATTTT
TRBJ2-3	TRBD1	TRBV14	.	CASSPPGTGHTDTQYF	TGTGCCAGCAGCCCCCCCGGGACAGGGCACACAGATACGCAGTATTTT
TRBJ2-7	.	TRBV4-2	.	CASSQVGGGATYEQYF	TGTGCCAGCAGCCAAGTCGGTGGCGGGGCAACGTACGAGCAGTACTTC
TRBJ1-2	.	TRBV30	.	CAWSVPWASSYGYTF	TGTGCCTGGAGTGTACCTTGGGCCAGCTCCTATGGCTACACCTTC
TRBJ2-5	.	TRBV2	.	CASSGETQYF	TGTGCCAGCAGTGGAGAGACCCAGTACTTC
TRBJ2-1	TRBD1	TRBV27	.	CASSPGTVYNEQFF	TGTGCCAGCAGTCCCGGGACAGTCTACAATGAGCAGTTCTTC
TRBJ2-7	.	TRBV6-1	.	CASSELSGSSYEQYF	TGTGCCAGCAGTGAGCTCTCCGGGTCCTCCTACGAGCAGTACTTC
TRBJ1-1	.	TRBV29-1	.	CSVERQGNTEAFF	TGCAGCGTTGAGAGGCAGGGGAACACTGAAGCTTTCTTT
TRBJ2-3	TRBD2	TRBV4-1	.	CASSQGGLAKDTQYF	TGCGCCAGCAGCCAAGGGGGACTAGCTAAAGATACGCAGTATTTT
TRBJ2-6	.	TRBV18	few	CASSPGANVLTF	TGTGCCAGCTCACCTGGGGCCAACGTCCTGACTTTC
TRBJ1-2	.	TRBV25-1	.	CASSARAELGYGYTF	TGTGCCAGCAGTGCCAGGGCCGAACTTGGCTATGGCTACACCTTC
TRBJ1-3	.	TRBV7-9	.	CASQGGSGNTIYF	TGTGCCAGCCAAGGGGGTTCTGGAAACACCATATATTTT
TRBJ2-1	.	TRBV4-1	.	CASSQDSGGGEQFF	TGCGCCAGCAGCCAAGATTCTGGGGGAGGTGAGCAGTTCTTC
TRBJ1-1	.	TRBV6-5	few	CASSYSFNMNTEAFF	TGTGCCAGCAGTTACTCGTTTAACATGAACACTGAAGCTTTCTTT
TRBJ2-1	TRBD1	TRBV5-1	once	CASSFGQGPYEQFF	TGCGCCAGCAGCTTCGGACAGGGTCCGTATGAGCAGTTCTTC
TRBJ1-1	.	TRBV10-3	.	CAIKGDRGDERTEAFF	TGTGCCATCAAAGGGGATAGGGGGGACGAGAGGACTGAAGCTTTCTTT
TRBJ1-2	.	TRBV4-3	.	CASSHTPGRPTHYGYTF	TGCGCCAGCAGCCACACCCCGGGAAGGCCGACACACTATGGCTACACCTTC